The 2 T cell receptor beta chains given below trace back to one sample, sequenced in a study of early T cells in non-severe SARS-CoV-2 infection (dated by TCRdb to about 2021). Library creation used 5' RACE. TCRdb lists the instrument as NextSeq 500. The raw public reads went through TCRdb reprocessing: fastp at Q25, MiXCR clone calling, in-frame beta chains kept. Every entry covers one CDR3 protein and lists the most common genes and DNA from its rows. This sample gives 90,000 to 100,000 distinct CDR3 sequences in total; under 15% of them show up just once. The leading ten clones occupy 2% to 2.5% of the sample. Sequenced sample: whole blood. These receptors originate from an adult who was a healthcare worker with PCR-confirmed SARS-CoV-2 infection or an uninfected control (not recorded which).

This clonotype was observed many times. The CDR3 loop reads CASSLGQGYEQYF. The DNA of the CDR3 is TGTGCCAGCAGTTTAGGTCAGGGGTACGAGCAGTACTTC. This chain links TRBV12-3 or TRBV12-4 with TRBJ2-7, with D perhaps TRBD1 (6 bases). The ends were cut back, 1 base at V and 4 bases at J, with 8 bases in the middle. The CDR3 consists of 13 residues.

This clonotype showed up many times. The chain links TRBV5-1 to TRBJ1-3; D not resolved. The V end lost 5 bases, the J end lost 1 base, and 7 bases lay between the germline ends. This CDR3 spans 13 amino acids. Germline CDR1 is SGHRS and CDR2 is YFSETQ. CDR3 residues: CASSEGSGNTIYF. In DNA form, the CDR3 reads TGCGCCAGCAGTGAGGGATCTGGAAACACCATATATTTT.